In its sample, the clone carrying this TCR beta chain was seen once. After removal of 5 bases from V and 4 bases from J, the junction contained 6 bases not matched to a gene. The CDR3 is 14 amino acids. Germline V gene sequence: CDR1 MNHNY, CDR2 SVGAGI (reference sequence). The sample originates from a study of blood T cell repertoires in COVID-19. Looking at the study overall: In each case, the material was cDNA or gDNA derived from T cells, B-cell-depleted T cells, or PBMCs.

The authors' processing: Nucleated cell number was recorded as an estimate derived from reference gene primer amplification. Only in-frame clones appear in the TCRdb table, and some are missing; sequencing was by immunoSEQ multiplex PCR. The DNA gave D and trimming, while V, J and clone size come from that table. Among 53,000 or so clones listed, 90% were seen once. The TCR was taken from a human donor in a cohort sampled during active COVID-19. Sequencing was done on a sample of peripheral blood. The rearrangement joins TRBV6-6 to TRBJ2-5; 8 nucleotides line up with TRBD2. The CDR3 nucleotides are TGTGCCAGCAGTCCCCCAGCGGGGGCAGAGACCCAGTACTTC. Its protein product is CASSPPAGAETQYF.